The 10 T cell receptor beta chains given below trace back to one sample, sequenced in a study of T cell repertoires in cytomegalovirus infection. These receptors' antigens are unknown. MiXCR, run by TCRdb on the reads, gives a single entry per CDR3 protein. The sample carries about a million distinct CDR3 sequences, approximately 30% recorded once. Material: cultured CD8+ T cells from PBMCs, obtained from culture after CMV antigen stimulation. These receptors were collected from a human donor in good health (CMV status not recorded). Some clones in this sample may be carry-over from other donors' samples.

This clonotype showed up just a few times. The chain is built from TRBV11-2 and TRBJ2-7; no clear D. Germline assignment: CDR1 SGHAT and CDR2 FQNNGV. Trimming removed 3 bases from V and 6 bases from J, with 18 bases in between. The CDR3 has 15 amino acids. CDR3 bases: TGTGCCAGCAGCTTTCCGGATCGACGTGTGGGCGAGCAGTACTTC. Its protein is CASSFPDRRVGEQYF. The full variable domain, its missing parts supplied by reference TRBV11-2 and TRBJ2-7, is EAGVAQSPRYKIIEKRQSVAFWCNPISGHATLYWYQQILGQGPKLLIQFQNNGVVDDSQLPKDRFSAERLKGVDSTLKIQPAKLEDSAVYLCASSFPDRRVGEQYFGPGTRLTVT.

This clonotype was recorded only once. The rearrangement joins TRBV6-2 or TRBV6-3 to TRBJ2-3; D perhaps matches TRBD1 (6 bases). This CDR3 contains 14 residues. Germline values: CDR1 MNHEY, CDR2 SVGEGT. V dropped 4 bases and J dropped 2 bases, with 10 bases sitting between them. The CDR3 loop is CASSWGHLTDTQYF. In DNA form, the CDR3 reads TGTGCCAGCAGTTGGGGACACCTCACAGATACGCAGTATTTT.

The CDR3 coding sequence is TGTGCCAGCAGTGATGAGGGGGCCCCCTGGGCCCAGTACTTC. Its translation: CASSDEGAPWAQYF. This rearrangement joins TRBV25-1 to TRBJ2-5, with 7 bases aligning to TRBD1. V was clipped by 3 bases and J by 9 bases; unmatched bases: 10. CDR1 is MGHDK and CDR2 is SYGVNS in the germline V gene. The CDR3 length is 14 residues.

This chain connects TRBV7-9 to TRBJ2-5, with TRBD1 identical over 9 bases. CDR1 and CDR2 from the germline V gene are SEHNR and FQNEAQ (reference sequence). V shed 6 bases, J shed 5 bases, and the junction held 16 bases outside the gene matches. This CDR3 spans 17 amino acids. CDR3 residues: CASSPPIGQGSGETQYF. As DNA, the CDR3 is TGTGCCAGCAGTCCCCCCATAGGACAGGGGTCGGGGGAGACCCAGTACTTC. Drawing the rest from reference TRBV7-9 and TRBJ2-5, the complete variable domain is DTGVSQNPRHKITKRGQNVTFRCDPISEHNRLYWYRQTLGQGPEFLTYFQNEAQLEKSRLLSDRFSAERPKGSFSTLEIQRTEQGDSAMYLCASSPPIGQGSGETQYFGPGTRLLVL.

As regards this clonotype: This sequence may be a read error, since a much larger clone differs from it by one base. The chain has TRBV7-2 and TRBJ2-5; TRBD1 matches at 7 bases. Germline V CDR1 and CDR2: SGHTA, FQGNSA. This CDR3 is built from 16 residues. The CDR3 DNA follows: TGTGTCAGCAGCTTAGGACAGGCGATGTACCAAGAGACCCAGTACTTC. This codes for CVSSLGQAMYQETQYF.

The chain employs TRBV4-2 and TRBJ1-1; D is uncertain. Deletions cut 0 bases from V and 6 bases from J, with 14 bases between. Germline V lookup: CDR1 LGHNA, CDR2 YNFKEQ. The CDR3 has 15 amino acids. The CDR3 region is CASSQDRWGGAEAFF. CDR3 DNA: TGTGCCAGCAGCCAAGACCGATGGGGAGGAGCTGAAGCTTTCTTT.

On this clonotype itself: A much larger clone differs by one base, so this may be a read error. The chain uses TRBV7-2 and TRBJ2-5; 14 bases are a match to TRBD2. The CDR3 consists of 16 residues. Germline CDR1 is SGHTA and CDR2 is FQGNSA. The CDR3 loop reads CVSSSTSGGAEETQYF. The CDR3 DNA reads TGTGTCAGCAGCTCGACTAGCGGGGGGGCCGAAGAGACCCAGTACTTC.

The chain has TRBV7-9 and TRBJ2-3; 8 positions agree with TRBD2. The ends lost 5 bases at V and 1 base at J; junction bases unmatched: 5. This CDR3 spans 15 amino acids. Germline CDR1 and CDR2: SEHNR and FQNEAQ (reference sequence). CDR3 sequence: CASSNSGKGTDTQYF. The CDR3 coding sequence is TGTGCCAGCAGCAATAGCGGGAAGGGCACAGATACGCAGTATTTT.

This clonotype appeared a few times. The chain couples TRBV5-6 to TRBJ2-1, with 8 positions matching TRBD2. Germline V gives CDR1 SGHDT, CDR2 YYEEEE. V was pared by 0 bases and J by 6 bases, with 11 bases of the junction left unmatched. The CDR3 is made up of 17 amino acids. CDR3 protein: CASSLVSGGLFGNEQFF. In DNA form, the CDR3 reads TGTGCCAGCAGCTTGGTGAGCGGGGGATTGTTTGGCAATGAGCAGTTCTTC.

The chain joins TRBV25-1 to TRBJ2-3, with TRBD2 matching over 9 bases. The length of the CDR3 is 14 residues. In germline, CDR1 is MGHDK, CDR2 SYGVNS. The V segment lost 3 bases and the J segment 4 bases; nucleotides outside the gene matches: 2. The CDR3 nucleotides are TGTGCCAGCAGTGAGGGACTAGCATCAGATACGCAGTATTTT. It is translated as CASSEGLASDTQYF.